This TCR beta chain stems from a study of early T cells in non-severe SARS-CoV-2 infection. Study as a whole: Unsorted whole-blood RNA was sequenced in bulk, leaving chains unpaired.

Study outcomes and limitations: Comparison of clonotypes with VDJdb favored anti-spike CD8 responses while missing private and CD4 specificities.

Researchers attached unique molecular identifiers to individual cDNA molecules. MiXCR was run by TCRdb on the 5' RACE reads, yielding one entry per CDR3 protein. This table has approximately 110,000 distinct CDR3 sequences, about 16% appearing once. This clonotype was seen more than once but under ten times. Its antigen is not identified. Trimming cost V 4 bases and J 9 bases, with 10 bases left between them. The CDR3 totals 12 residues. This sequence originates from an adult who was a healthcare worker with PCR-confirmed SARS-CoV-2 infection or an uninfected control (not recorded which). The V and J genes are TRBV12-3 or TRBV12-4 and TRBJ2-1, with D unclear. The sample comprised whole blood. The CDR3 is CASSSVSFEQFF. The CDR3 DNA is TGTGCCAGCAGTTCGGTCAGCTTTGAGCAGTTCTTC.